Presented here are 24 T cell receptor beta chains from one specimen sequenced in a study of blood T cell repertoires in COVID-19. Profiled with immunoSEQ multiplex PCR; TCRdb holds only in-frame clones, not every one. Of about 250,000 clones listed, 81% were seen once; the top ten hold approximately 8%. Sequenced material: peripheral blood. The receptors shown here come from a woman of 80 years or more with acute or convalescent COVID-19.

V and J are TRBV6-6 and TRBJ1-5, with TRBD1 matching over 8 bases. The length of the CDR3 is 15 residues. CDR1 is MNHNY, CDR2 SVGAGI, per germline (reference sequence). Trimming removed 6 bases from V and 0 bases from J; junction bases left unmatched: 4. In DNA, the CDR3 is TGTGCCAGCAGACCACAGGGGGATAGCAATCAGCCCCAGCATTTT. It is translated as CASRPQGDSNQPQHF.

The V gene is TRBV2, the J gene TRBJ2-3; tentatively, D is TRBD1 (5 bases). CDR1 SNHLY and CDR2 FYNNEI come from the germline V gene. The CDR3 length is 13 residues. Trimming pared 6 bases from V and 2 bases from J, leaving 9 bases between. The chain's CDR3 is CASSTGLTDTQYF. The DNA of the CDR3 is TGTGCCAGCAGCACAGGCCTCACAGATACGCAGTATTTT.

V is TRBV7-8 and J is TRBJ2-2, with TRBD1 matching 7 bases. Losses at the gene ends were 3 bases for V and 1 base for J; bases not matched to a gene: 8. This CDR3 comprises 17 residues. CDR1 and CDR2 from the germline V gene are SGHVS and FQNEAQ. This chain's CDR3 is CASSFGLNRGNTGELFF. DNA of the CDR3: TGTGCCAGCAGCTTCGGGCTGAACAGGGGGAACACCGGGGAGCTGTTTTTT.

The chain is built from TRBV29-1 and TRBJ2-5; possible D gene TRBD1, 5 bases. Germline lookup yields CDR1 SQVTM and CDR2 ANQGSEA. The CDR3 length is 14 residues. The V end was cut by 2 bases, the J end by 7 bases, with 17 bases between. CDR3 region: CSVEPPGSPRTQYF. The CDR3 DNA follows: TGCAGCGTTGAACCCCCAGGGTCGCCGCGGACCCAGTACTTC.

This clone appeared a few times. This chain joins TRBV14 and TRBJ1-2, with D uncertain. CDR3 length equals 13 residues. Germline values: CDR1 SGHDN, CDR2 FVKESK. V shed 1 base and J shed 10 bases, with 13 bases lying between them. In DNA form, the CDR3 reads TGTGCCAGCAGCCAAGTTCCGACACAAAACTACACCTTC. It is translated as CASSQVPTQNYTF.

The CDR3 DNA reads as TGTGCCAGCAGTGAACTAGTAGCGGTTTACTACGAGCAGTACTTC. It translates to CASSELVAVYYEQYF. The genes are TRBV6-1 and TRBJ2-7; tentatively, D is TRBD2 (6 bases). This CDR3 contains 15 residues. Deletions cut 2 bases from V and 3 bases from J, with 14 bases between. CDR1 and CDR2 (germline): MNHNS, SASEGT.

This clone was found a few times. This chain links TRBV7-9 with TRBJ2-7; no clear D gene. Germline V gives CDR1 SEHNR, CDR2 FQNEAQ (reference sequence). The CDR3 covers 16 residues. V dropped 5 bases and J dropped 7 bases, with 24 bases sitting between them. For the CDR3, the DNA is TGTGCCAGCAGCATGACCAGCGAGCCGATTGAGAGGGAGCAGTACTTC. Its protein product is CASSMTSEPIEREQYF.

The V call is TRBV27, the J call TRBJ2-1; 9 bases fit TRBD2. The germline V gene has CDR1 MNHEY and CDR2 SMNVEV (reference sequence). CDR3 length: 15 amino acids. After removal of 10 bases from V and 4 bases from J, the junction contained 11 bases not matched to a gene. The CDR3, as DNA: TGTGCCACCTATCCCGGACTAGCGCCTTACAATGAGCAGTTCTTC. Translating gives CATYPGLAPYNEQFF.

The CDR3 region is CASGEGAGADTQYF. As DNA, the CDR3 is TGCGCCAGCGGCGAGGGGGCTGGGGCAGATACGCAGTATTTT. V gene TRBV5-1 combines with J gene TRBJ2-3; TRBD1 matches at 7 bases. The CDR3 sequence is 14 residues long. Trimming cost V 7 bases and J 4 bases; bases outside gene matches: 9. From germline, CDR1 is SGHRS and CDR2 YFSETQ.

This chain uses TRBV5-1 with TRBJ2-2; TRBD2 matches 7 bases. Per germline, CDR1 SGHRS and CDR2 YFSETQ. V was clipped by 2 bases and J by 6 bases; unmatched bases: 10. The CDR3 runs to 16 residues. The CDR3 sequence: CASSLGAGGGAGELFF. The CDR3 DNA reads TGCGCCAGCAGCTTAGGGGCTGGCGGGGGTGCCGGGGAGCTGTTTTTT.

The chain has TRBV19 and TRBJ2-3; a possible D gene is TRBD2 (5 bases). This CDR3 has 15 residues. CDR1 is LNHDA and CDR2 is SQIVND in the germline V gene (reference sequence). The V gene lost 5 bases and the J gene lost 0 bases, with 12 bases spanning the gap. The CDR3 region is CASSARLTSTDTQYF. CDR3 DNA sequence: TGTGCCAGTAGTGCCCGACTAACTAGCACAGATACGCAGTATTTT.

The rearrangement uses TRBV5-8 and TRBJ2-1, with 7 bases fitting TRBD2. CDR1 is SGHTS and CDR2 is YDEGEE in the germline V gene. The CDR3 is 16 amino acids. Germline trimming cut 4 bases from V and 12 bases from J; bases unmatched to any gene: 19. The CDR3 coding sequence is TGTGCCAGCAGCCTGGATGGACTAGAATTCGTGCTGGGGCAGTTCTTC. Protein: CASSLDGLEFVLGQFF.

The rearrangement uses TRBV5-5 and TRBJ2-1; 9 nucleotides match TRBD2. The CDR3 is 16 amino acids. Trimming took 7 bases from V and 0 from J; bases not matched to a gene: 8. CDR1 and CDR2 (germline): SGHKS, YYEKEE (reference sequence). CDR3 bases: TGTGCCAGCCGGCCTAGCGGGATCAGCTCCTACAATGAGCAGTTCTTC. Residues: CASRPSGISSYNEQFF.

This clone was seen once. This rearrangement joins TRBV6-6 to TRBJ2-5; TRBD1 matches at 8 bases. V was clipped by 6 bases and J by 5 bases; unmatched bases: 11. Germline CDR1 is MNHNY and CDR2 is SVGAGI (reference sequence). This CDR3 spans 15 amino acids. CDR3 in amino acids: CASSPGMDRAETQYF. CDR3 nucleotide sequence: TGTGCCAGCAGCCCAGGGATGGACAGGGCGGAGACCCAGTACTTC.

The V call is TRBV19, the J call TRBJ2-3, with 7 bases that match TRBD1. CDR1 LNHDA and CDR2 SQIVND come from the germline V gene (reference sequence). V gave up 4 bases and J gave up 4 bases; unmatched junction bases: 5. This CDR3 comprises 14 residues. The CDR3, as DNA: TGTGCCAGTAGTAGGGACAGTATCGCAGATACGCAGTATTTT. This translates into CASSRDSIADTQYF.

The rearrangement joins TRBV15 to TRBJ1-5; D is unclear. Germline V gives CDR1 LNHNV, CDR2 YYDKDF (reference sequence). The CDR3 is 14 residues long. The ends were cut back, 4 bases at V and 4 bases at J, with 11 bases in the middle. CDR3 in DNA: TGTGCCACCAGCACAATTTCTACGAATCAGCCCCAGCATTTT. Protein product: CATSTISTNQPQHF.

The rearrangement uses TRBV10-1 and TRBJ2-7, with 9 bases matching TRBD1. With 6 bases clipped from V and 7 bases from J, the junction kept 10 bases outside the gene matches. Germline lookup yields CDR1 WNHNN and CDR2 SYGVQD (reference sequence). There are 14 residues in the CDR3. CDR3 sequence (DNA): TGCGCCAGCAGCCGGACAGGGGACGTACGGGAGCAGTACTTC. Translation gives CASSRTGDVREQYF.

This clone was recorded a few times. CDR3 bases: TGTGCCAGCAGCCCAATGCGAAGGGGGAATCAGCCCCAGCATTTT. Its protein is CASSPMRRGNQPQHF. The chain uses TRBV14 and TRBJ1-5; possible D gene TRBD1, 6 bases. This CDR3 spans 15 amino acids. Trimming took 4 bases from V and 4 from J, leaving 14 bases between them. Germline V lookup: CDR1 SGHDN, CDR2 FVKESK.

The chain recombines TRBV9 with TRBJ2-1; 9 nucleotides align to TRBD2. J lost 7 bases, V lost 2 bases, and 7 bases had no gene match. Per germline, CDR1 SGDLS and CDR2 YYNGEE. The CDR3 length is 15 residues. The CDR3 is CASSVSSGIGNEQFF. DNA of the CDR3: TGTGCCAGCAGCGTCTCTAGCGGGATAGGAAATGAGCAGTTCTTC.

This clone appeared once. The V gene is TRBV5-1, the J gene TRBJ2-1, with TRBD2 matching over 8 bases. Losses at the gene ends were 3 bases for V and 3 bases for J; bases not matched to a gene: 17. CDR1 and CDR2 from the germline V gene are SGHRS and YFSETQ. The CDR3 runs to 19 residues. The CDR3 loop is CASSSQPLGREDLYNEQFF. The CDR3 region has the DNA TGCGCCAGCAGCTCCCAACCCCTCGGGCGGGAGGACCTCTACAATGAGCAGTTCTTC.

The J gene is TRBJ2-3, the V gene TRBV5-1; 7 bases fit TRBD2. In germline, CDR1 is SGHRS, CDR2 YFSETQ. J was trimmed by 1 base and V by 4 bases; bases with no gene match: 6. CDR3 size: 15 residues. CDR3 sequence reads: CASSPVRGGTDTQYF. DNA for the CDR3: TGCGCCAGCAGCCCCGTTCGGGGGGGCACAGATACGCAGTATTTT.

V usage is TRBV5-1 and J usage is TRBJ2-2; 7 bases are shared with TRBD1. Per germline, CDR1 SGHRS and CDR2 YFSETQ. V dropped 2 bases and J dropped 0; count of bases not matched to a gene: 4. The CDR3 has 16 amino acids. The CDR3 loop is CASSLRQGPNTGELFF. The CDR3 DNA follows: TGCGCCAGCAGCTTAAGACAGGGTCCGAACACCGGGGAGCTGTTTTTT.

The chain employs TRBV27 and TRBJ2-7; D not resolved. Germline lookup yields CDR1 MNHEY and CDR2 SMNVEV (reference sequence). Trimming cost V 5 bases and J 9 bases, with 8 bases left between them. This CDR3 has 10 residues. The CDR3 protein is CASSPYGQYF. CDR3 in DNA: TGTGCCAGCAGTCCCTATGGGCAGTACTTC.

This clone was observed a few times. This chain links TRBV18 with TRBJ1-3; D call uncertain. Trimming shortened V by 2 bases and J by 2 bases, and 16 bases separated the two germline ends. The V gene's germline CDR1 is KGHSH and CDR2 LQKENI. The CDR3 consists of 17 residues. CDR3: CASSPGSVDGPGNTIYF. In nucleotides, the CDR3 is TGTGCCAGCTCACCAGGGTCGGTTGATGGGCCTGGAAACACCATATATTTT.